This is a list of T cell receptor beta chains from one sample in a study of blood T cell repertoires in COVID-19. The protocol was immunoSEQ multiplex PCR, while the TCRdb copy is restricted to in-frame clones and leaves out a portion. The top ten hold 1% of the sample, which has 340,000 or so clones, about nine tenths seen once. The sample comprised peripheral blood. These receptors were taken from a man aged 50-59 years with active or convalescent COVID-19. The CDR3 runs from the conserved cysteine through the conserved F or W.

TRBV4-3,CASSHTNRARDQPQHF
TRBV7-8,CASSYDRYSNQPQHF
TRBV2,CASRERIGQGTEAFF
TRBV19,CASSGRPSAGGNYGYTF
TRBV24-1,CATQPGTGETGELFF
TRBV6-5,CASSSPGTFYEQYF
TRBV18,CASSPRSQGTGEQFF
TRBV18,CASSRGQGEDGYTF
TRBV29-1,CSVGAGADGYTF
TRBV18,CASSQEQAYSNQPQHF
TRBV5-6,CASSFGATNEKLFF
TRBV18,CASSGQRNEKLFF
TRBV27,CASSPGTSGYEQYF
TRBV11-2,CASSLVAGAYSYNEQFF
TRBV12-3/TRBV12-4,CASNGQPNTEAFF
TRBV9,CASSAQGNSETQYF
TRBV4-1,CASSPTSVYYEQYF
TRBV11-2,CASSLYRTGGDTEAFF
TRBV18,CASSQLNSDTEAFF
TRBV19,CASSDRGRDTQYF
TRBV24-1,CATSDRRTGVNQPQHF
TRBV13,CASSSGLAKETQYF
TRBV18,CASSSYATGADTQYF
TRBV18,CASSPGTGQNIQYF
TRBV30,CAWGTGAAYEQYF
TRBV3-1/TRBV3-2,CASSQINYIETRDGEDTQYF
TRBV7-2,CASSFGGFYGYTF
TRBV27,CASSLRIFGRTGNEQFF
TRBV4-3,CASGLAGGRADTQYF
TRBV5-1,CASSLLLAGGETQYF
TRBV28,CASSLTGTEYTDTQYF
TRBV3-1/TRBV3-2,CASSQGVQSNQPQHF
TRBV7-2,CASSLLGTRDSPLHF
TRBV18,CASSPLTSGAQYEQYF
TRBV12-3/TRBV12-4,CASPGQMNTEAFF
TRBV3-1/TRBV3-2,CASSLGTSAIPYNEQFF
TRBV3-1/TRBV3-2,CASSQDGPDRATEAFF
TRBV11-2,CASSKRGSTEQFF
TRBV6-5,CASSWTVGREQYF
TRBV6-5,CASREGSQNNEKLFF
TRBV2,CASRAGTSGNHEQFF
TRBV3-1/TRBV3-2,CASSQVSGRKSPLHF
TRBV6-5,CASSYSSGAGPEAFF
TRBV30,CAWTGQPNTEAFF
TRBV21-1,CASSRGTSGRKNEQFF
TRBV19,CASSIAAGEETQYF
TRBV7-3,CASSLSGLAPPNEQFF
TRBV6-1,CASSEQTGGSSGNTIYF
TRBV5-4,CASSIAGGRGEQFF
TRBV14,CASNRLAGTYNEQFF
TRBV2,CASFGGVNTEAFF
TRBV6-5,CASSSSANTGELFF
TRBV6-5,CASRRGVTNTEAFF
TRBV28,CASTSGVSNQPQHF